The clone carrying this T cell receptor beta chain was seen only once. V was shortened by 3 bases and J by 3 bases, with 12 bases between the two germline ends. The CDR3 has 14 amino acids. Germline V gives CDR1 MNHNS, CDR2 SASEGT. This sample is part of a study of blood T cell repertoires in COVID-19. Study summary: Specimens from acute and convalescent COVID-19 originated in the United States, Italy and Spain. Sources were T cells, B-cell-depleted T cells, or PBMCs; the material itself was cDNA or gDNA.

Clones were sequenced by immunoSEQ multiplex PCR, and TCRdb holds only the in-frame ones, with some missing. Counted here are about 260,000 clones, approximately 89% occurring once; the ten biggest clones make up more than 8.5%. What was sequenced was peripheral blood. The gene calls are TRBV6-1 and TRBJ2-7; D unclear. This clonotype was obtained from a woman between 65 and 79 years old with COVID-19, enrolled during active disease. CDR3 nucleotide sequence: TGTGCCAGCAGTGACATCCCAGTTCGCTACGAGCAGTACTTC. Translation: CASSDIPVRYEQYF.